Below, 4 T cell receptor beta chains from the same sample are listed, as sequenced in a study of graft-versus-host responses after intestinal transplantation. Sequencing was performed with immunoSEQ multiplex PCR; in TCRdb, only in-frame clones are kept and a portion is missing. The sample has approximately 100,000 clones; less than 90% are singletons. These TCRs are of unknown antigen specificity. Sequencing was performed on unstimulated CD4+ T cells sorted from spleen or lymph node cells, taken before intestinal transplant. Receptor source: a human donor who received an intestinal transplant.

V usage is TRBV7-9 and J usage is TRBJ1-1; TRBD1 is a possible D gene (6 bases). Per the germline V gene, CDR1 is SEHNR and CDR2 is FQNEAQ (reference sequence). This CDR3 has 13 amino acids. Trimming left V 2 bases short and J 6 bases short, with 10 bases between. The CDR3 loop reads CASSLSRGAEAFF. In DNA, the CDR3 is TGTGCCAGCAGCTTATCGAGGGGGGCTGAAGCTTTCTTT.

V and J are TRBV5-1 and TRBJ1-2, with 10 positions matching TRBD1. Germline V gene sequence: CDR1 SGHRS, CDR2 YFSETQ. V trimming: 1 base; J trimming: 6 bases; junction bases outside the gene matches: 12. The CDR3 sequence is 17 residues long. CDR3 bases: TGCGCCAGCAGCTTGTCGGGACAGGGGCTCGGAACTAATGGCTACACCTTC. This gives the protein CASSLSGQGLGTNGYTF.

This chain uses TRBV27 with TRBJ2-5; 12 nucleotides match TRBD2. Germline CDR1 MNHEY, CDR2 SMNVEV (reference sequence). Trimming at V came to 8 bases and at J to 11 bases, leaving 15 bases not matched to a gene. CDR3 length: 15 residues. The CDR3 protein is CASSYRGTSGREQYF. CDR3 nucleotide sequence: TGTGCCAGCTCCTACAGGGGGACTAGCGGGCGTGAGCAGTACTTC.

This clone was seen a few times. The chain is built from TRBV6-1 and TRBJ1-6; the D gene is possibly TRBD1 (5 bases). CDR1 MNHNS and CDR2 SASEGT come from the germline V gene. V was clipped by 4 bases and J by 14 bases, with 9 bases between them. The CDR3 runs 11 residues. The CDR3 DNA follows: TGTGCCAGCAGTGGGGACCGCGCCCTCCACTTT. This codes for CASSGDRALHF.